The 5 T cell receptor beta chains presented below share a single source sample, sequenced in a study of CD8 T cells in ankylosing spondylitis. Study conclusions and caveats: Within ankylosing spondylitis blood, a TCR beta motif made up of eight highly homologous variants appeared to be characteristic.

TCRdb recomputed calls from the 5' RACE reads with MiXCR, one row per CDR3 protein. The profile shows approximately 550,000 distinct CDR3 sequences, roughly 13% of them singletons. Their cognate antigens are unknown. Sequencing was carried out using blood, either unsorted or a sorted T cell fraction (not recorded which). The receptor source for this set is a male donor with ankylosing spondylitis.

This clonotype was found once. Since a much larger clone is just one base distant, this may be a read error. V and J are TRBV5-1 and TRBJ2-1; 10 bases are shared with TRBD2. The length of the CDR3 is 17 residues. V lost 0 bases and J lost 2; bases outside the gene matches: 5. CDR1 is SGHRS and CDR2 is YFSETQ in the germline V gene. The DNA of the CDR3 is TGCGCCAGCAGCTTGGTTTATGGGACTAGCGCCTACAATGAGCAGTTCTTC. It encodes CASSLVYGTSAYNEQFF.

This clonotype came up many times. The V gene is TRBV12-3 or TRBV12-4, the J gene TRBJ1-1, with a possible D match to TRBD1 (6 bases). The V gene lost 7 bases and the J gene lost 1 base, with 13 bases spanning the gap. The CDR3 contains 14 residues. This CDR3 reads CASNRRTANTEAFF. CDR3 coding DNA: TGTGCCAGCAACCGAAGGACAGCGAACACTGAAGCTTTCTTT.

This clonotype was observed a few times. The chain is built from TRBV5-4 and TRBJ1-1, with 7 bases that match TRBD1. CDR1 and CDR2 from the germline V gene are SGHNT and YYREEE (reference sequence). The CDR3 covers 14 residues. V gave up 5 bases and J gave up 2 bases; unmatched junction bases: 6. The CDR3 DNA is TGTGCCAGCAGTGGGGACAGAGGAAACACTGAAGCTTTCTTT. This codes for CASSGDRGNTEAFF.

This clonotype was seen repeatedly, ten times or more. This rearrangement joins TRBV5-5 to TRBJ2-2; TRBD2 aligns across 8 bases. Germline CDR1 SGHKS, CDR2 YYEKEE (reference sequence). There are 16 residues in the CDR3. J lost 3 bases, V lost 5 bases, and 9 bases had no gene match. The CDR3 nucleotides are TGTGCCAGCAGAAATCCGGGACTAGTGTACACCGGGGAGCTGTTTTTT. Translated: CASRNPGLVYTGELFF.

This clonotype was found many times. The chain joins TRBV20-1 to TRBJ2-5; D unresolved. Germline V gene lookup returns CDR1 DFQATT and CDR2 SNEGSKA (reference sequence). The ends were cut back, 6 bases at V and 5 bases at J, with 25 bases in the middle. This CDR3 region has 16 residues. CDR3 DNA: TGCAGTGCAACAACCTTAGTGGGGATGGGGTTGGAGACCCAGTACTTC. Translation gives CSATTLVGMGLETQYF.